This TCR beta chain was observed in a study of T-cell memory formation after mild COVID-19. Looking at the study overall: Largely, TCR clusters stayed within a single donor. Study results and caveats: The finding that pre-infection memory included some responding clones suggested that cross-reactive memory joined.

Germline loops: CDR1 GTSNPN, CDR2 SVGIG (reference sequence). Between the trimmed V and J ends, which lost 1 base and 7 bases, there was a span of 13 bases. The CDR3 has 13 amino acids. Via MiXCR, TCRdb re-called the 5' RACE reads, giving one row per CDR3 protein. The profile shows a few hundred thousand distinct CDR3 sequences, approximately 15% of them singletons. This clonotype has only a few counts. The antigen remains unidentified. This clonotype originated in a man aged 18-30 years who had mild COVID-19 (a few samples of this study predate the infection). Cell type and time point are not known. The rearrangement joins TRBV30 to TRBJ2-5; perhaps TRBD1 as D (6 bases). The sequenced material came from PBMCs or a T cell subset sorted from them (not recorded which). DNA for the CDR3: TGTGCCTGGAGTGAGGGGGTACCGGGGACCCAGTACTTC. Translating it yields CAWSEGVPGTQYF.